A single sample is the source of the 2 T cell receptor beta chains below, sequenced in a study of naive and memory T cell subsets. The beta constant-region primer was an equimolar mix of two oligonucleotides covering TRBC1 and TRBC2. Ligated cDNA was amplified by four rounds of PCR with nested alpha and beta constant-region primers and SP2. TCRdb used MiXCR to reprocess the UMI-ligation and nested PCR reads, holding one entry per CDR3 protein. This sample carries roughly 80,000 distinct CDR3 sequences, around 9% of them seen once, and the ten largest clones take roughly 1.2%. The specimen sequenced was naive CD8+ T cells from blood. These receptors came from a human donor in good health.

This clonotype was counted many times. The gene calls are TRBV6-5 and TRBJ1-1; 10 bases fit TRBD1. V shed 5 bases and J 1 base; nucleotides not matched to a gene: 4. In germline, CDR1 is MNHEY, CDR2 SVGAGI. The CDR3 spans 15 residues. The CDR3 spells CASSPRTGGNTEAFF. Written as DNA, the CDR3 is TGTGCCAGCAGTCCCCGGACAGGGGGGAACACTGAAGCTTTCTTT.

CDR3 loop: CATSDGRKREYNEQFF. DNA of the CDR3: TGTGCCACCAGTGATGGAAGAAAGCGGGAGTACAATGAGCAGTTCTTC. The chain employs TRBV24-1 and TRBJ2-1, with 8 bases lining up with TRBD2. This CDR3 has 16 amino acids. V shed 3 bases and J 4 bases; nucleotides not matched to a gene: 7. Germline V gene lookup returns CDR1 KGHDR and CDR2 SFDVKD.